Listed here are 11 T cell receptor beta chains from one sample, sequenced in a study of T-cell memory formation after mild COVID-19. TCRdb redid the calling of the 5' RACE reads with MiXCR, one entry per CDR3 protein. The data hold 110,000 to 150,000 distinct CDR3 sequences, with 20% to 25% observed a single time. Input material: PBMCs or a T cell subset sorted from them (not recorded which). All receptors come from an adult woman who had mild COVID-19 (a few samples of this study predate the infection). Cell type and time point are not known.

The V call is TRBV9, the J call TRBJ2-1, with D perhaps matching TRBD2 (5 bases). This CDR3 contains 15 residues. Germline lookup yields CDR1 SGDLS and CDR2 YYNGEE. Trimming stripped 6 bases from V and 6 bases from J, with 19 bases between. The CDR3 nucleotides are TGTGCCAGCACTCCAGCCGAGGGAGTCTTCAATGAGCAGTTCTTC. It encodes CASTPAEGVFNEQFF.

CDR3 DNA sequence: TGTGCCAGCAGTTACGCCCGAATACTAGCCAAAAACATTCAGTACTTC. Amino acids: CASSYARILAKNIQYF. V usage is TRBV6-5 and J usage is TRBJ2-4; D call uncertain. The CDR3 loop spans 16 amino acids. In germline, CDR1 is MNHEY, CDR2 SVGAGI. Between the trimmed V and J ends, which lost 2 bases and 0 bases, there was a span of 11 bases.

This clonotype was detected only a few times. In nucleotides, the CDR3 is TGTGCCACCAGTGATGGAGAGGGGACGCTCAATCAGCCCCAGCATTTT. Translating gives CATSDGEGTLNQPQHF. The rearrangement links TRBV24-1 to TRBJ1-5, with D tentatively TRBD1 (5 bases). The V and J ends lost 3 bases and 3 bases respectively, with 14 bases between them. Germline lookup yields CDR1 KGHDR and CDR2 SFDVKD. The CDR3 totals 16 residues.

There are a few counts of this clonotype. The CDR3 region has the DNA TGTGCCAGCAGCTCGAATTGGGACAGGGCCCTTGAAGCTTTCTTT. Its translation is CASSSNWDRALEAFF. This chain uses TRBV12-3 or TRBV12-4 with TRBJ1-1; 9 nucleotides agree with TRBD1. V lost 6 bases to trimming and J lost 7 bases; unmatched junction nucleotides: 12. This CDR3 region has 15 residues.

The V call is TRBV7-2, the J call TRBJ2-7; unclear D gene. CDR3 length equals 15 residues. Germline lookup yields CDR1 SGHTA and CDR2 FQGNSA. V was pared by 3 bases and J by 1 base, with 13 bases between. The CDR3 here is CASSFYLGPSYEQYF. CDR3 nucleotide sequence: TGTGCCAGCAGCTTCTACCTCGGGCCGTCCTACGAGCAGTACTTC.

The CDR3 loop reads CASSQETEETGVNTEAFF. CDR3 DNA: TGCGCCAGCAGCCAAGAAACAGAGGAAACGGGGGTGAACACTGAAGCTTTCTTT. The chain combines TRBV4-1 with TRBJ1-1; the D gene is possibly TRBD1 (5 bases). Germline V gene lookup returns CDR1 MGHRA and CDR2 YSYEKL. The CDR3 contains 18 residues. V was pared by 0 bases and J by 0 bases, with 17 bases between.

The genes are TRBV12-3 or TRBV12-4 and TRBJ2-3, with 10 bases identical to TRBD2. The ends lost 3 bases at V and 3 bases at J; junction bases unmatched: 12. CDR3 length: 18 residues. The CDR3 loop is CASSFDAILAGLTDTQYF. For the CDR3, the DNA is TGTGCCAGCAGTTTTGACGCGATACTAGCGGGGTTAACAGATACGCAGTATTTT.

This clonotype was seen a few times. This CDR3 reads CAGGRGDTEAFF. CDR3 nucleotide sequence: TGCGCCGGCGGACGGGGGGACACTGAAGCTTTCTTT. V and J are TRBV10-2 and TRBJ1-1; perhaps TRBD1 as D (5 bases). Germline-derived CDR1 and CDR2 are WSHSY and SAAADI. Trimming removed 11 bases from V and 3 bases from J, with 13 bases in between. The CDR3 is made up of 12 amino acids.

The rearrangement uses TRBV13 and TRBJ1-2; the D is unclear. V gave up 0 bases and J gave up 5 bases, with 13 bases separating them. This CDR3 spans 15 amino acids. Germline loops: CDR1 PRHDT, CDR2 FYEKMQ (reference sequence). CDR3: CASSLGAGGYYGYTF. The DNA of the CDR3 is TGTGCCAGCAGCTTAGGCGCGGGAGGATATTATGGCTACACCTTC.

The rearrangement joins TRBV11-3 to TRBJ2-2; TRBD1 might be the D (5 bases). V lost 0 bases and J lost 4, with 9 bases in between. This CDR3 has 15 amino acids. Germline V CDR1 and CDR2: SGHNT, YENEEA. CDR3 loop: CASSLDRGATGELFF. DNA of the CDR3: TGTGCCAGCAGCTTAGATAGGGGCGCCACCGGGGAGCTGTTTTTT.

The V gene is TRBV7-6, the J gene TRBJ2-7; 9 bases are shared with TRBD1. Losses at the gene ends were 6 bases for V and 5 bases for J; bases not matched to a gene: 8. CDR1 is SGHVS, CDR2 FNYEAQ, per germline. The CDR3 covers 14 residues. The CDR3 reads CASSSGQGIHEQYF. The CDR3 region has the DNA TGTGCCAGCAGTTCAGGACAGGGGATACACGAGCAGTACTTC.